This T cell receptor beta chain comes out of a study of T-cell reconstitution after alpha-beta-depleted transplantation in children. The CDR3 contains 18 residues. The V and J ends lost 5 bases and 1 base respectively, with 24 bases between them. Germline-derived CDR1 and CDR2 are SGHRS and YFSETQ. Unique molecular identifiers were incorporated into the prepared TCRbeta library. MiXCR, run by TCRdb on the PCR reads, gives a single entry per CDR3 protein. Of about 200,000 distinct CDR3 sequences in the sample, approximately 6% were seen once. This clonotype has only a few counts. Its antigen is as yet unknown. General study points: When one year had passed after transplant, most T-cell counts and diversity came from newly produced T cells. Several hundred rapidly expanded clones from non-depleted graft cells reportedly supplied alpha-beta T cells about two months post-transplant. After transplant, high TCRbeta diversity at day 60 in some patients arose from surviving recipient T cells and thymic progenitors.

The sample consisted of PBMCs, taken before TCRalphabeta/CD19-depleted stem cell transplant. This TCR was recovered from a girl under three years old with combined immunodeficiency, due to receive a stem cell transplant. This chain joins TRBV5-1 and TRBJ1-1; D may be TRBD1 (6 bases). In DNA form, the CDR3 reads TGCGCCAGCAGATCAAGTGGGTGGGGGCCGCTAAAGAACACTGAAGCTTTCTTT. Its protein product is CASRSSGWGPLKNTEAFF.